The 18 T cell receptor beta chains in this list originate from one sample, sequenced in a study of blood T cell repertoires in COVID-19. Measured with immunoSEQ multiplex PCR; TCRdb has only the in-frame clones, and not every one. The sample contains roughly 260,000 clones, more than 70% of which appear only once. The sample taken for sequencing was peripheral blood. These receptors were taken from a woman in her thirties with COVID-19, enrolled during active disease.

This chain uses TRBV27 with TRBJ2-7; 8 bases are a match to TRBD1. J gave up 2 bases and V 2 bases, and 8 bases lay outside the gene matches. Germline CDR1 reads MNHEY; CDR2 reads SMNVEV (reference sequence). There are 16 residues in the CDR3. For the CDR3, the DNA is TGTGCCAGCAGTTTAGCGGCAGGGGGCCATACCTACGAGCAGTACTTC. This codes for CASSLAAGGHTYEQYF.

The CDR3: CASSTIQGNYGYTF. In nucleotides, the CDR3 is TGTGCCAGTAGTACAATACAGGGAAACTATGGCTACACCTTC. The chain employs TRBV19 and TRBJ1-2, with a possible D match to TRBD1 (6 bases). CDR1 is LNHDA and CDR2 is SQIVND in the germline V gene (reference sequence). CDR3 length: 14 residues. V was clipped by 4 bases and J by 2 bases, with 11 bases between them.

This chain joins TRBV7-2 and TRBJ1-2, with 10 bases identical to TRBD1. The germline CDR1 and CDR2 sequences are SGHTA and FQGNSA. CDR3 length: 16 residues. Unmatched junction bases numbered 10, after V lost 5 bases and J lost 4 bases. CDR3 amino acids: CASSQTLTGGFYGYTF. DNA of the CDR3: TGTGCCAGCAGCCAAACTTTGACAGGGGGCTTCTATGGCTACACCTTC.

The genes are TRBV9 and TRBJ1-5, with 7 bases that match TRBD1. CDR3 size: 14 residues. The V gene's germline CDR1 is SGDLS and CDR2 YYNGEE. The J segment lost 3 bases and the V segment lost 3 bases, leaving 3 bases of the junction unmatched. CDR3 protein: CASSEGQVNQPQHF. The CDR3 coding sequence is TGTGCCAGCAGCGAAGGACAGGTCAATCAGCCCCAGCATTTT.

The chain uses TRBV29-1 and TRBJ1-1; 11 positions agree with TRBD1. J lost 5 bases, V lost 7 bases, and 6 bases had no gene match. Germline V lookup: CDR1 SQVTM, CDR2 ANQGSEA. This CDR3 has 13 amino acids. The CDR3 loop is CSAPGQGGTEAFF. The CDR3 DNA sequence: TGCAGCGCGCCGGGACAGGGGGGTACTGAAGCTTTCTTT.

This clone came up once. The CDR3 DNA is TGTGCCACCGGGGACAGCTTCTCTGGGGCCAACGTCCTGACTTTC. Protein: CATGDSFSGANVLTF. V and J are TRBV24-1 and TRBJ2-6, with 7 bases that match TRBD1. The CDR3 has 15 amino acids. V was clipped by 9 bases and J by 0 bases; unmatched bases: 4. The germline CDR1 and CDR2 sequences are KGHDR and SFDVKD.

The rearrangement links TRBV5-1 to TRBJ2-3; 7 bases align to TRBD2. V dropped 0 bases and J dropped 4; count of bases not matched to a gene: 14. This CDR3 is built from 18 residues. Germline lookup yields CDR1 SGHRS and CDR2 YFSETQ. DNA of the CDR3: TGCGCCAGCAGCTTGGAAGCCCGGACTAGGATACGTGCAGATACGCAGTATTTT. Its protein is CASSLEARTRIRADTQYF.

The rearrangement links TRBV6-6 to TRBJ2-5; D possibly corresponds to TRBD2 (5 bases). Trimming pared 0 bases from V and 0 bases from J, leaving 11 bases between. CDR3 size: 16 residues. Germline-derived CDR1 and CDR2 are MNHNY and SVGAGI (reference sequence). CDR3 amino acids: CASSYSGRGYQETQYF. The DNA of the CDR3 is TGTGCCAGCAGTTACTCGGGCAGAGGGTACCAAGAGACCCAGTACTTC.

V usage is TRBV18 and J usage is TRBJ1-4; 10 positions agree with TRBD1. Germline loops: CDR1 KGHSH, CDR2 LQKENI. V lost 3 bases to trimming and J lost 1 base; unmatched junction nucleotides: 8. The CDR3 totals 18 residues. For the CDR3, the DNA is TGTGCCAGCTCACCGGTCCGACAGGGGGCTTTAACTAATGAAAAACTGTTTTTT. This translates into CASSPVRQGALTNEKLFF.

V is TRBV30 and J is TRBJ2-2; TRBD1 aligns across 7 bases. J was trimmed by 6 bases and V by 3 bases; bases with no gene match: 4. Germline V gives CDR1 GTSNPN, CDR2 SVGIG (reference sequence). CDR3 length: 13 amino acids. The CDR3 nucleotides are TGTGCCTGGAGACAGGGGTCCGCCGGGGAGCTGTTTTTT. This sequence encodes CAWRQGSAGELFF.

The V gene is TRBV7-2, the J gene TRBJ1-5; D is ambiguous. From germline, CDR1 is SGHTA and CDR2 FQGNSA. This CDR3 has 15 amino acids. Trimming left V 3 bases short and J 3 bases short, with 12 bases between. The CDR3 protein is CASSFSLRANQPQHF. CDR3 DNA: TGTGCCAGCAGCTTCTCCCTGCGGGCCAATCAGCCCCAGCATTTT. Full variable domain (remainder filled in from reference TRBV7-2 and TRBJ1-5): GAGVSQSPSNKVTEKGKDVELRCDPISGHTALYWYRQSLGQGLEFLIYFQGNSAPDKSGLPSDRFSAERTGGSVSTLTIQRTQQEDSAVYLCASSFSLRANQPQHFGDGTRLSIL.

In nucleotides, the CDR3 is TGTGCCAGCAGACCTCAGGTTAACTATGGCTACACCTTC. Translation: CASRPQVNYGYTF. This chain connects TRBV7-2 to TRBJ1-2; D is undetermined. V gave up 6 bases and J gave up 1 base, with 9 bases separating them. The V gene's germline CDR1 is SGHTA and CDR2 FQGNSA. The CDR3 totals 13 residues.

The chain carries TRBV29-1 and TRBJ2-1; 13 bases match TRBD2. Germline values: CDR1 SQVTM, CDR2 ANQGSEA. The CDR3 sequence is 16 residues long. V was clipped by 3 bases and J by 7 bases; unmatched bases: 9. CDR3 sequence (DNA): TGCAGCGTTGAGGTTTGGACTAGCGGGAGTTTGAATGAGCAGTTCTTC. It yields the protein CSVEVWTSGSLNEQFF.

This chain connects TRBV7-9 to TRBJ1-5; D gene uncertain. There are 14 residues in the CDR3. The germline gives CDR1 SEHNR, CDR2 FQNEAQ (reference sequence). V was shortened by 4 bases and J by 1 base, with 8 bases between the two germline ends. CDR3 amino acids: CASSSPGSNQPQHF. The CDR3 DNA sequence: TGTGCCAGCAGCTCACCGGGGAGCAATCAGCCCCAGCATTTT.

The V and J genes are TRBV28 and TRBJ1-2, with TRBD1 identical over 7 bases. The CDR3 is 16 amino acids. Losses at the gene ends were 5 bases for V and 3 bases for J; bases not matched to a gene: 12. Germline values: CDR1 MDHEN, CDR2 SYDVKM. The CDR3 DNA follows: TGTGCCAGCAGTCCCCTAATAACAGGGGAAGACTATGGCTACACCTTC. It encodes CASSPLITGEDYGYTF.

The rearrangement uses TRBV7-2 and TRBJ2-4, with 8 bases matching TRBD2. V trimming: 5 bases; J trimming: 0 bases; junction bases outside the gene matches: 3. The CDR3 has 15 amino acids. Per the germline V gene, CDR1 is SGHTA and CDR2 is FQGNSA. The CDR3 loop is CASSPGGAAKNIQYF. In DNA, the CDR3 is TGTGCCAGCAGCCCCGGGGGGGCAGCCAAAAACATTCAGTACTTC. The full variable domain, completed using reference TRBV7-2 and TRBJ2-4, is GAGVSQSPSNKVTEKGKDVELRCDPISGHTALYWYRQSLGQGLEFLIYFQGNSAPDKSGLPSDRFSAERTGGSVSTLTIQRTQQEDSAVYLCASSPGGAAKNIQYFGAGTRLSVL.

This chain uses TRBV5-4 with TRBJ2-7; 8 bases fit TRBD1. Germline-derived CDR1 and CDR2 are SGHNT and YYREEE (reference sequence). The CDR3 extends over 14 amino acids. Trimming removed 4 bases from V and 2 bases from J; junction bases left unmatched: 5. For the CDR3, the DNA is TGTGCCAGCAGCCCCGGACAGGGCGCCTACGAGCAGTACTTC. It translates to CASSPGQGAYEQYF.

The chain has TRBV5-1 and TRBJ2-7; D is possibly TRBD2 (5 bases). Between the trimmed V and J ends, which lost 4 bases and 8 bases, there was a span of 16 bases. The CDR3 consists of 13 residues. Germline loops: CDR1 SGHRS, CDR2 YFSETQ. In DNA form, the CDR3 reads TGCGCCAGCAGCCCGGACTCCATCGGGAAGCAGTACTTC. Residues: CASSPDSIGKQYF.